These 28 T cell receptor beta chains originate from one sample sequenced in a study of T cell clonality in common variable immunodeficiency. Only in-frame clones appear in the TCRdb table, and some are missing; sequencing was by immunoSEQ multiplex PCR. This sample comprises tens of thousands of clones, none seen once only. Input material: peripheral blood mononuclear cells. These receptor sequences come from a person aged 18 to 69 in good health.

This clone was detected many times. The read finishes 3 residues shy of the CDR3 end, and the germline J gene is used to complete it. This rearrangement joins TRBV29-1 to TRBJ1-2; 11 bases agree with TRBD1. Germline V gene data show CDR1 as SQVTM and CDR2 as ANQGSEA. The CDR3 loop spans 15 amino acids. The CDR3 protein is CTVIPGTGGYYGYTF. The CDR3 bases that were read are TGCACCGTCATCCCCGGGACAGGGGGATACTATGGC.

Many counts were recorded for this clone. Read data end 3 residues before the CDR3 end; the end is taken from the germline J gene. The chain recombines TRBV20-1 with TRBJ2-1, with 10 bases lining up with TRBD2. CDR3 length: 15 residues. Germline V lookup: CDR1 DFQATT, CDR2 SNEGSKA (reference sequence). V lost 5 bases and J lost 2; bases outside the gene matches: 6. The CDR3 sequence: CSARQREGPYNEQFF. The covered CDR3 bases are TGCAGTGCTCGACAGCGGGAGGGCCCCTACAATGAG.

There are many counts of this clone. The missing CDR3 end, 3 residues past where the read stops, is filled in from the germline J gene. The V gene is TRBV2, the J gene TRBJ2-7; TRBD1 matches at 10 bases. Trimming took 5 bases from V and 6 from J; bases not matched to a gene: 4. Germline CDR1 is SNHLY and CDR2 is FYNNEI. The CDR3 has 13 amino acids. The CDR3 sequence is CASSTRQGAEQYF. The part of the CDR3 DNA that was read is TGTGCCAGCAGTACCCGACAGGGGGCCGAG.

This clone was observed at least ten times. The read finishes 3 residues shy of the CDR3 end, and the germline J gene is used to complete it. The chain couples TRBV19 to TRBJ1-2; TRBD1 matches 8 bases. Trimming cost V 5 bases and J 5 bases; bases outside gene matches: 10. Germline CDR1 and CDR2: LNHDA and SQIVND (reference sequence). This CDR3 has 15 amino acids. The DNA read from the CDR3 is TGTGCCAGTAGTCCCTGGACAGGGAGGAATTATGGC. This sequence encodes CASSPWTGRNYG. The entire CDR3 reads CASSPWTGRNYGYTF.

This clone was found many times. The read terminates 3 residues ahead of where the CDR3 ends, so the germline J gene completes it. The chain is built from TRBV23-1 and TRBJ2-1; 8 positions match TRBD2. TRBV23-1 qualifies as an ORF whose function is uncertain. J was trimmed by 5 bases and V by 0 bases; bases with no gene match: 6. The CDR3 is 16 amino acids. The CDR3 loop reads CASSQSETSANNEQFF. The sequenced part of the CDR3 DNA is TGCGCCAGCAGTCAATCTGAGACTAGCGCAAACAATGAG.

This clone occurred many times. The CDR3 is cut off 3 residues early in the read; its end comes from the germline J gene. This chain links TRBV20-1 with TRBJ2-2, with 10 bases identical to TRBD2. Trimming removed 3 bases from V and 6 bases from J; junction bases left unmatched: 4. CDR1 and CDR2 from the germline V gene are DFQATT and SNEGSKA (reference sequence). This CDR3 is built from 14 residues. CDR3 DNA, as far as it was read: TGCAGTGCTAGGGCTAGCGGGAGATCCGGGGAG. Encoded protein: CSARASGRSGE. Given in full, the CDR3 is CSARASGRSGELFF.

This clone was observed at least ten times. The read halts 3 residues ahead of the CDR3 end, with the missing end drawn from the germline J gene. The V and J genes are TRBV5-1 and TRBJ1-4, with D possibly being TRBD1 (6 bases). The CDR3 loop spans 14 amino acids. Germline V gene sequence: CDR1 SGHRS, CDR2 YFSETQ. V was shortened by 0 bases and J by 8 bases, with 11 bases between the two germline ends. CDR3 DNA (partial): TGCGCCAGCAGCTTGGGCTCAACAGGGGAAAAA. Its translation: CASSLGSTGEK. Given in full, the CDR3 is CASSLGSTGEKLFF.

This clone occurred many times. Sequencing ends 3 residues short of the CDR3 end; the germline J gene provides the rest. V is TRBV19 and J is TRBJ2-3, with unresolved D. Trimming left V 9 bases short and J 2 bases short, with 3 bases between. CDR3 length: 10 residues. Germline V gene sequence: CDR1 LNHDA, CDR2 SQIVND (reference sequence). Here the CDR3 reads CASNTDTQYF. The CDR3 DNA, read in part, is TGTGCCAGCAACACAGATACG.

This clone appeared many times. The CDR3: CASSQEQVTSYGYTF. The sequenced part of the CDR3 DNA is TGCGCCAGCAGCCAAGAGCAGGTTACTAGTTATGGC. The chain recombines TRBV4-1 with TRBJ1-2, with unresolved D. The CDR3 end is not reached by the read, which stops 3 residues before it; the germline J gene fills it in. The CDR3 totals 15 residues. CDR1 and CDR2 from the germline V gene are MGHRA and YSYEKL. With 0 bases removed from V and 5 bases from J, the gap between germline ends came to 13 bases.

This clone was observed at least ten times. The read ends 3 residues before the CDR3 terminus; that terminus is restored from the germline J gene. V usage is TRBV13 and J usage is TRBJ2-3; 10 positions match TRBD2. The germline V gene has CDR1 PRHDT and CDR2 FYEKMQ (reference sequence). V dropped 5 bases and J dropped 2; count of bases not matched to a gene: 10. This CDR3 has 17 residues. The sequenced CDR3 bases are TGTGCCAGCAGCCCAACCCGTACTAGCGGGGCCACAGATACG. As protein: CASSPTRTSGATDT. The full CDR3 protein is CASSPTRTSGATDTQYF.

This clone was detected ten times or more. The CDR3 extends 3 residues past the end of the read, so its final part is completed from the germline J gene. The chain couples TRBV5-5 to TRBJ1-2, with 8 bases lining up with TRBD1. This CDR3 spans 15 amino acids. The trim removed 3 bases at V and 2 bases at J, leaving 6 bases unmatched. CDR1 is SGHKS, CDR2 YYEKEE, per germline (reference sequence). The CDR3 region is CASSWGQGANYGYTF. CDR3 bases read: TGTGCCAGCAGCTGGGGTCAGGGGGCCAACTATGGC.

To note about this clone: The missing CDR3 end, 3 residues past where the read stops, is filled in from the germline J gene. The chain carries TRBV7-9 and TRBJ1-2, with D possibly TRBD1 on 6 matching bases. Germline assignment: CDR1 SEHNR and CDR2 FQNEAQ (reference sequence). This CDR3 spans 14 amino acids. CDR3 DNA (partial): TGTGCCAGCAGCTTAGAACAGGGTTCCTACGAC. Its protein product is CASSLEQGSYD. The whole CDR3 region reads CASSLEQGSYDYTF.

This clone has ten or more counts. The CDR3 spells CASSSTLTRVLGTQYF. The sequenced part of the CDR3 DNA is TGTGCCAGCAGCTCGACGCTAACAAGGGTTCTTGGGACC. The rearrangement uses TRBV13 and TRBJ2-5; D is unresolved. The sequenced fragment ends 3 residues before the CDR3 boundary, so the rest is inferred from the germline J gene. This CDR3 contains 16 residues. Per the germline V gene, CDR1 is PRHDT and CDR2 is FYEKMQ (reference sequence). V was pared by 4 bases and J by 7 bases, with 22 bases between.

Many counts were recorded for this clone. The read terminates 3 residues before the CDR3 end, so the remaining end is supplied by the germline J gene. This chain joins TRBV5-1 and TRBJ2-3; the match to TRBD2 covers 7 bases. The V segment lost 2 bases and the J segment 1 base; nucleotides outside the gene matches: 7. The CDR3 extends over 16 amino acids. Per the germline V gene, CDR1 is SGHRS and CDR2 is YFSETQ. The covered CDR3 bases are TGCGCCAGCAGCTTATCGAGCGGGGTGGGCACAGATACG. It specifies CASSLSSGVGTDT. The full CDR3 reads CASSLSSGVGTDTQYF.

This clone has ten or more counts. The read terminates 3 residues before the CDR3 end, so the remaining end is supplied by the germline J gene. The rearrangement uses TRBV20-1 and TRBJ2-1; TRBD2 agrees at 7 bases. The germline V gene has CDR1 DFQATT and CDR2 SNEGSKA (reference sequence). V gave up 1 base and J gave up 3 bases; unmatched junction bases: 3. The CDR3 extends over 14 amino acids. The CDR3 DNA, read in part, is TGCAGTGCTAGAGGGGGGGGTGTCTACAATGAG. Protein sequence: CSARGGGVYNE. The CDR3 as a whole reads CSARGGGVYNEQFF.

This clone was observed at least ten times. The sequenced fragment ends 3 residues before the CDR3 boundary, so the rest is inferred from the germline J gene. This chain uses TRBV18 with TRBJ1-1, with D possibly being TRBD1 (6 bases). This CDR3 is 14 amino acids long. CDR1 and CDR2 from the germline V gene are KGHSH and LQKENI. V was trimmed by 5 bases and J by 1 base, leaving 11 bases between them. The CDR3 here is CASSKGEGNTEAFF. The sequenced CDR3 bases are TGTGCCAGCTCAAAGGGGGAAGGGAACACTGAA.

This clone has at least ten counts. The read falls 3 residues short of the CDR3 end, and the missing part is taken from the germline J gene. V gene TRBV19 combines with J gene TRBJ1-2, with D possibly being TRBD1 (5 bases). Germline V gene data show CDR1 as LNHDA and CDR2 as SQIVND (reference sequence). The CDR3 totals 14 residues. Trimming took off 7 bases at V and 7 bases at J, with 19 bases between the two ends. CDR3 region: CASTPPQVFGGYTF. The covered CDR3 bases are TGTGCCAGTACCCCACCACAGGTGTTCGGTGGC.

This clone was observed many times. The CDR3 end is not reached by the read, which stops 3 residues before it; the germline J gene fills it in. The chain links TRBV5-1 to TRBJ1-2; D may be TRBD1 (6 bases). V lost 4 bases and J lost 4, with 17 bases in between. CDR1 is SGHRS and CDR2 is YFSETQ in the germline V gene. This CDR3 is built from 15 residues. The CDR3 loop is CASSLNLQGGYGYTF. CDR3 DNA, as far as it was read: TGCGCCAGCAGCCTTAACTTACAGGGAGGCTATGGC.

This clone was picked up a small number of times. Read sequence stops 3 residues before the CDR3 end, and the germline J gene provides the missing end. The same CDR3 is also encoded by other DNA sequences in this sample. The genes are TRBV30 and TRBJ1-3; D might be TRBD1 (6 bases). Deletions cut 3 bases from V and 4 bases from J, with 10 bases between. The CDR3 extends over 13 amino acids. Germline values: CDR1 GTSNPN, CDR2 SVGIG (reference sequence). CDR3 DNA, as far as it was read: TGTGCCTGGAGCGTCGACAGGGGAAACACC. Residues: CAWSVDRGNT. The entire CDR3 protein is CAWSVDRGNTIYF.

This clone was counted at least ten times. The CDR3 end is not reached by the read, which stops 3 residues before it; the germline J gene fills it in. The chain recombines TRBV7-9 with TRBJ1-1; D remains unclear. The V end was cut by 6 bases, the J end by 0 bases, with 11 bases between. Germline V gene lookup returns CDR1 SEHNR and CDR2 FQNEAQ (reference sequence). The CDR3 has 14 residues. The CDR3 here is CASRLEAVNTEAFF. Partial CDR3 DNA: TGTGCCAGCAGACTAGAGGCAGTGAACACTGAA.

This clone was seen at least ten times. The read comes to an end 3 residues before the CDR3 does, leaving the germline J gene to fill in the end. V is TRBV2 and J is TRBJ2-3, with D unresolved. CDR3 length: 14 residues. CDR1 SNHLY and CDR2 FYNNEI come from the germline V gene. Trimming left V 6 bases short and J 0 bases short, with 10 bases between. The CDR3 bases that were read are TGTGCCAGCAGACCTAATCTAAGCACAGATACG. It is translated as CASRPNLSTDT. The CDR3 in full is CASRPNLSTDTQYF.

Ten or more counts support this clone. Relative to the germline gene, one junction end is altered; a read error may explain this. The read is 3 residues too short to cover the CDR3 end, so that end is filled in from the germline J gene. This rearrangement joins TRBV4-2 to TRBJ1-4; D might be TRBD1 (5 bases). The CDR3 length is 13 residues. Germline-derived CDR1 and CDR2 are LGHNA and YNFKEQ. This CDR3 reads CASSQGEGEKLFF. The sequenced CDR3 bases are TGCGCCAGCAGCCAAGGCGAGGGGGAAAAA.

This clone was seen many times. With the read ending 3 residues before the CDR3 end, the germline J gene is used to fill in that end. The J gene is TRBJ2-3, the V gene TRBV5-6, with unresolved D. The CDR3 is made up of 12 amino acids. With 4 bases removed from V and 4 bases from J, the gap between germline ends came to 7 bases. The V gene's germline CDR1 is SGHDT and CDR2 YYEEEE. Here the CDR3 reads CASSPQADTQYF. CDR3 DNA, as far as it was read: TGTGCCAGCAGCCCCCAGGCAGATACG.

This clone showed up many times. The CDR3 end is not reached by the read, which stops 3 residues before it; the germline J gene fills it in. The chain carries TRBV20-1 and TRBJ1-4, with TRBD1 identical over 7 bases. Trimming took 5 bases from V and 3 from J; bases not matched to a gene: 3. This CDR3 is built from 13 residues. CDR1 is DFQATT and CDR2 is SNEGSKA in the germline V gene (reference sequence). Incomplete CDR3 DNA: TGCAGTGCTTGGACAGGACCTAATGAAAAA. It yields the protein CSAWTGPNEK. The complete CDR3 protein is CSAWTGPNEKLFF.

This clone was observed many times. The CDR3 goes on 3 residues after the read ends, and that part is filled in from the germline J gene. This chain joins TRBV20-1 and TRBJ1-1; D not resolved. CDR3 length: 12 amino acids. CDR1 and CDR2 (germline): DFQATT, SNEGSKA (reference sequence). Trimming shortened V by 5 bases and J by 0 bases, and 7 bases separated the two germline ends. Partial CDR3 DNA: TGCAGTGCTTCCCCCTTGAACACTGAA. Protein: CSASPLNTE. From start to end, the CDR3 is CSASPLNTEAFF.

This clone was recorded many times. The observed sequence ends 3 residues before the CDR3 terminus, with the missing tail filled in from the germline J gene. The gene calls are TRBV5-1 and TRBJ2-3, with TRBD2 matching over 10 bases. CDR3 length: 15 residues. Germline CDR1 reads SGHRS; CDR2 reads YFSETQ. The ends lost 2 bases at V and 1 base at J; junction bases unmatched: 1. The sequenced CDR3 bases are TGCGCCAGCAGCTTTAGCGGGGGGCGCACAGATACG. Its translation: CASSFSGGRTDT. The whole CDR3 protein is CASSFSGGRTDTQYF.

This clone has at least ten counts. The covered CDR3 bases are TGCGCCAGCAGTGATATGGCCACCGGCGGGGGCGGGGAG. Its protein is CASSDMATGGGGE. The complete CDR3 reads CASSDMATGGGGELFF. This chain joins TRBV10-2 and TRBJ2-2, with 7 bases fitting TRBD2. The read finishes 3 residues shy of the CDR3 end, and the germline J gene is used to complete it. This CDR3 region has 16 residues. In germline, CDR1 is WSHSY, CDR2 SAAADI. V lost 3 bases to trimming and J lost 7 bases; unmatched junction nucleotides: 11.

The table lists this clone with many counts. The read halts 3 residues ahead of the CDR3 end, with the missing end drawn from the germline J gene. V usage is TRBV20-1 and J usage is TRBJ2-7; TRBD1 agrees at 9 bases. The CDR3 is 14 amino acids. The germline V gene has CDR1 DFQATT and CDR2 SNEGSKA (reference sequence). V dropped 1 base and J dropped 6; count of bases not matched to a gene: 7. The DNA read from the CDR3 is TGCAGTGCTAGAGTAGGGACAGGGCACGGCGAG. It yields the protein CSARVGTGHGE. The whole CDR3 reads CSARVGTGHGEQYF.